The rows below give T cell receptor beta chains drawn from one sample of a study of Ad26.COV2.S vaccination and SARS-CoV-2 variants. This table comes from immunoSEQ multiplex PCR, and its TCRdb copy is limited to in-frame clones, with some not included. The repertoire holds 300,000 to 400,000 clones, with 90% to 95% as singletons. Sequencing used peripheral blood, obtained after recovery from COVID-19. These receptor sequences come from a human donor who had recovered from COVID-19. CDR3s include the opening cysteine and the closing phenylalanine or tryptophan. Fields, in order: CDR3 protein, J gene, V gene, CDR3 length.

CDR3 protein: CASSLGQNNSPLHF
J gene: TRBJ1-6
V gene: TRBV5-1
CDR3 length: 14

CDR3 protein: CASSPASGTGGPNQPQHF
J gene: TRBJ1-5
V gene: TRBV6-6
CDR3 length: 18

CDR3 protein: CASSYSGTGDYGYTF
J gene: TRBJ1-2
V gene: TRBV6-5
CDR3 length: 15

CDR3 protein: CSASPSGVGGELFF
J gene: TRBJ2-2
V gene: TRBV20-1
CDR3 length: 14

CDR3 protein: CASSPPWVGDSPLHF
J gene: TRBJ1-6
V gene: TRBV18
CDR3 length: 15

CDR3 protein: CASSLRVNSYEQYF
J gene: TRBJ2-7
V gene: TRBV7-6
CDR3 length: 14

CDR3 protein: CASSYNGEAYGYTF
J gene: TRBJ1-2
V gene: TRBV6-2/TRBV6-3
CDR3 length: 14

CDR3 protein: CASSGGAGNTIYF
J gene: TRBJ1-3
V gene: TRBV5-4
CDR3 length: 13

CDR3 protein: CAIRTKGGAGAEAFF
J gene: TRBJ1-1
V gene: TRBV6-5
CDR3 length: 15

CDR3 protein: CASSFTGRYNEQFF
J gene: TRBJ2-1
V gene: TRBV11-3
CDR3 length: 14

CDR3 protein: CASSLGQATYGYTF
J gene: TRBJ1-2
V gene: TRBV5-8
CDR3 length: 14

CDR3 protein: CASSQGKGTLHF
J gene: TRBJ1-6
V gene: TRBV4-1
CDR3 length: 12

CDR3 protein: CASSLGGKVGNTIYF
J gene: TRBJ1-3
V gene: TRBV5-1
CDR3 length: 15

CDR3 protein: CASSEIAGQGVSPLHF
J gene: TRBJ1-6
V gene: TRBV5-6
CDR3 length: 16

CDR3 protein: CASSPLGMRMNTIYF
J gene: TRBJ1-3
V gene: TRBV7-9
CDR3 length: 15

CDR3 protein: CASTQGAGGYTF
J gene: TRBJ1-2
V gene: TRBV2
CDR3 length: 12

CDR3 protein: CASSLEQGNSYGYTF
J gene: TRBJ1-2
V gene: TRBV7-3
CDR3 length: 15

CDR3 protein: CATSSGEGAYGYTF
J gene: TRBJ1-2
V gene: TRBV15
CDR3 length: 14

CDR3 protein: CASIGEGGADTQYF
J gene: TRBJ2-3
V gene: TRBV6-5
CDR3 length: 14

CDR3 protein: CASSRLMFGGGAADTQYF
J gene: TRBJ2-3
V gene: TRBV5-4
CDR3 length: 18

CDR3 protein: CASSLTSLGLVTHEQYF
J gene: TRBJ2-7
V gene: TRBV7-3
CDR3 length: 17

CDR3 protein: CASSLSVAEINEKLFF
J gene: TRBJ1-4
V gene: TRBV27
CDR3 length: 16

CDR3 protein: CASSLGDEQYF
J gene: TRBJ2-7
V gene: TRBV27
CDR3 length: 11

CDR3 protein: CASSVGQGERNGELFF
J gene: TRBJ2-2
V gene: TRBV5-1
CDR3 length: 16

CDR3 protein: CASSPDRGGSEKLFF
J gene: TRBJ1-4
V gene: TRBV2
CDR3 length: 15

CDR3 protein: CASSLSGTHIQAF
J gene: TRBJ1-2
V gene: TRBV11-2
CDR3 length: 13

CDR3 protein: CASSDGTSGYNEQFF
J gene: TRBJ2-1
V gene: TRBV27
CDR3 length: 15

CDR3 protein: CASSLILTSGGGEQFF
J gene: TRBJ2-1
V gene: TRBV7-2
CDR3 length: 16

CDR3 protein: CASSLVADSSYEQYF
J gene: TRBJ2-7
V gene: TRBV13
CDR3 length: 15